The rows below give T cell receptor beta chains drawn from one sample of a study of regulatory T cells in long-lasting Graves disease. From the multiplex PCR reads, TCRdb called clonotypes with MiXCR, one entry per CDR3 protein. Of under 400,000 distinct CDR3 sequences in the sample, over 15% were seen once. In addition, the sample was reused for a study of T cells in Graves' hyperthyroidism and ophthalmopathy.

Source: peripheral blood mononuclear cells (PBMCs), taken at new diagnosis, from a patient treated with antithyroid drugs. The receptors stem from a man aged 35 to 55 with Graves disease. CDR3s include the opening cysteine and the closing phenylalanine or tryptophan. A D gene is named only where the DNA matches it firmly. Only part of the rows carry a size: once, few, many, or a class if the clone is expanded.

abundance,v_gene,d_gene,j_gene,CDR3aa,CDR3nt
NA,TRBV28,TRBD1,TRBJ1-5,CASSPQGAGLITAQHF,TGTGCCAGCAGTCCTCAGGGGGCAGGTCTAATTACGGCCCAGCATTTT
many,TRBV28,NA,TRBJ1-4,CASSLLGSATNEKLFF,TGTGCCAGCAGTTTATTGGGCAGTGCAACTAATGAAAAACTGTTTTTT
many,TRBV5-6,TRBD1,TRBJ2-7,CASSRRTGTYEQYF,TGTGCCAGCAGCCGTCGGACAGGGACCTACGAGCAGTACTTC
NA,TRBV19,TRBD1,TRBJ2-7,CASSTRDRGNEQYF,TGTGCCAGTAGTACCCGGGACAGGGGAAACGAGCAGTACTTC
many,TRBV7-9,TRBD1,TRBJ1-1,CASSFGTANTEAFF,TGTGCCAGCAGCTTCGGGACAGCGAACACTGAAGCTTTCTTT
NA,TRBV19,NA,TRBJ2-7,CASSGLSAGSYEQYF,TGTGCCAGTAGTGGGCTCTCGGCGGGCTCCTACGAGCAGTACTTC
many,TRBV20-1,TRBD2,TRBJ2-3,CSAPGLAATDTQYF,TGCAGTGCCCCCGGACTAGCGGCAACAGATACGCAGTATTTT
many,TRBV28,NA,TRBJ2-3,CASSSIGGSTDTQYF,TGTGCCAGCAGTTCAATTGGGGGAAGCACAGATACGCAGTATTTT
NA,TRBV10-3,TRBD2,TRBJ2-3,CASTTQTSPSTDTQYF,TGTGCCAGCACAACCCAGACTAGCCCGAGCACAGATACGCAGTATTTT
many,TRBV2,NA,TRBJ2-3,CASSGRHDTQYF,TGTGCCAGCAGTGGGAGACATGATACGCAGTATTTT
NA,TRBV19,TRBD2,TRBJ2-3,CASSIRSSGGGITDTQYF,TGTGCCAGTAGTATCCGATCTAGCGGGGGGGGCATCACAGATACGCAGTATTTT
NA,TRBV7-8,NA,TRBJ1-4,CASSLVAGAEKLFF,TGTGCCAGCAGCTTAGTAGCAGGGGCTGAAAAACTGTTTTTT
many,TRBV6-1,NA,TRBJ2-3,CASRVDYLTQYF,TGTGCCAGCAGGGTCGACTACCTTACGCAGTATTTT
many,TRBV5-1,NA,TRBJ2-7,CASSLEGVRTRQYF,TGCGCCAGCAGCTTGGAAGGTGTCAGGACTCGGCAGTACTTC
NA,TRBV29-1,TRBD1,TRBJ2-1,CSARKTGKNYNEQFF,TGCAGCGCAAGGAAGACAGGGAAAAACTACAATGAGCAGTTCTTC
many,TRBV3-1,TRBD1,TRBJ1-1,CASSPEQGMNTEAFF,TGTGCCAGCAGCCCCGAACAGGGGATGAACACTGAAGCTTTCTTT
many,TRBV28,NA,TRBJ2-5,CASSSRRGWQKETQYF,TGTGCCAGCAGTTCTCGGAGGGGGTGGCAAAAAGAGACCCAGTACTTC
NA,TRBV10-1,NA,TRBJ2-1,CASRDGLSSYNEQLF,TGCGCCAGCAGAGACGGACTAAGCTCCTACAATGAGCAGCTCTTC
NA,TRBV27,NA,TRBJ1-5,CASSLLVAGGPQTQHF,TGTGCCAGCAGTTTATTAGTAGCGGGGGGGCCCCAGACCCAGCATTTT
many,TRBV5-5,NA,TRBJ2-7,CASSLAVVRATSSYEQYF,TGTGCCAGCAGCTTGGCGGTCGTCAGGGCGACGAGCTCCTACGAGCAGTACTTC
few,TRBV27,NA,TRBJ2-3,CASSGGETQITQYF,TGTGCCAGCAGCGGTGGGGAAACACAGATAACGCAGTATTTT
many,TRBV7-3,NA,TRBJ2-3,CASSSFPTDTQYF,TGTGCCAGCAGCTCCTTTCCCACAGATACGCAGTATTTT
many,TRBV6-1,TRBD2,TRBJ2-3,CASSDLAGGADTQYF,TGTGCCAGCAGTGACCTAGCGGGGGGAGCAGATACGCAGTATTTT
NA,TRBV7-9,NA,TRBJ1-1,CASSLEVDGQAFF,TGTGCCAGCAGCTTAGAGGTGGACGGGCAAGCTTTCTTT
NA,TRBV18,TRBD1,TRBJ1-1,CASSPNGQGASTEAFF,TGTGCCAGCTCACCAAATGGACAGGGGGCGAGCACTGAAGCTTTCTTT
NA,TRBV20-1,TRBD2,TRBJ2-3,CSAQSGALTDTQYF,TGCAGTGCTCAGAGCGGGGCCCTCACAGATACGCAGTATTTT
many,TRBV29-1,NA,TRBJ2-2,CSVESQASTGELFF,TGCAGCGTTGAGTCACAGGCGAGCACCGGGGAGCTGTTTTTT
many,TRBV30,NA,TRBJ1-5,CAWSVLGNQPQHF,TGTGCCTGGAGTGTATTGGGCAATCAGCCCCAGCATTTT
many,TRBV11-3,NA,TRBJ2-5,CASSFSRSQETQYF,TGTGCCAGCAGCTTCAGCAGGAGTCAAGAGACCCAGTACTTC
NA,TRBV4-2,NA,TRBJ2-1,CASSHPRDGYSYNEQFF,TGTGCCAGCAGCCATCCTCGGGACGGTTACTCCTACAATGAGCAGTTCTTC
many,TRBV7-3,NA,TRBJ2-1,CASSSYTGGEQFF,TGTGCCAGCAGCTCGTACACAGGTGGTGAGCAGTTCTTC
many,TRBV12-3/TRBV12-4,TRBD1,TRBJ2-1,CASSQGQGDVNEQFF,TGTGCCAGCAGCCAGGGACAGGGGGACGTGAATGAGCAGTTCTTC
many,TRBV20-1,TRBD2,TRBJ2-3,CKTLAGFRTDTQYF,TGCAAAACACTAGCGGGGTTTCGCACAGATACGCAGTATTTT
many,TRBV11-2,NA,TRBJ1-2,CASRLGSGRSYGYTF,TGTGCCAGCAGGTTAGGCTCGGGACGGAGTTATGGCTACACCTTC
many,TRBV28,TRBD1,TRBJ2-1,CASRGIGTAYNEQFF,TGTGCCAGCAGGGGGATTGGGACAGCCTACAATGAGCAGTTCTTC
many,TRBV27,TRBD2,TRBJ2-7,CASSLSGTSGNEQYF,TGTGCCAGCAGTTTATCAGGGACGAGCGGGAACGAGCAGTACTTC